This T cell receptor (beta chain) was sequenced in a study of OX40 agonist ivuxolimab in advanced cancers. About the investigation overall: The costimulatory receptor OX40 (CD134) was targeted by ivuxolimab, a fully human IgG2 agonistic monoclonal antibody. Partial responses were achieved by three dose-escalation patients, of whom one had hepatocellular carcinoma and two had cutaneous melanoma. The paper covers the monotherapy dose-escalation part of the phase I ivuxolimab trial, which included N ≈ 57 patients. The purpose of peripheral TCRbeta sequencing was to test whether ivuxolimab changed TCR sequence diversity and led to clonal T-cell expansion. Of the 50 or so patients in dose escalation, about 19 had hepatocellular carcinoma, some 15 had melanoma, 9 had renal cell carcinoma and 9 had head and neck cancer. Patients were allowed to have had prior anti-PD-1, anti-PD-L1 or anti-CTLA-4 therapy, and 40% of the dose-escalation patients had previously received checkpoint inhibitors. In the dose-escalation cohort, roughly four fifths of patients were male, and the mean age was approximately 60 years, with a range of roughly 23 to 85. Intravenous ivuxolimab was administered to patients every 2 weeks at six dose levels: 0.01, 0.1, 0.3, 1.5, 3 and 10 mg/kg. The paper's findings and limits, for the study overall: On average, CD8+ T cells showed more expanded clones than CD4+ T cells after ivuxolimab. Low levels of normalized T-cell clonal expansion were also shown by some nonresponding patients. Which antigens the clonally expanded peripheral T cells were specific for was not determined. In partial responders in the 0.1-3.0 mg/kg groups, normalized peripheral clonal expansion was found to be among the lowest, especially among CD8+ T cells. Clonal expansion of both CD4+ and CD8+ blood T cells was observed from baseline to week 6 at doses 0.1 to 3.0 mg/kg.

Patients with a history of autoimmune disease or receiving systemic immunosuppression were excluded from the trial. Peripheral blood for TCR sequencing was collected from all dose cohorts at baseline, on cycle 4 day 1, and on cycle 7 day 1. Samples were obtained from an open-label, multicenter, first-in-human phase I dose-escalation trial of ivuxolimab. The trial enrolled adults with locally advanced or metastatic head and neck squamous cell, hepatocellular, melanoma or renal cell carcinoma. CD4+ and CD8+ T cells were sorted separately from peripheral blood before TCR sequencing. Comment on this clone: Its antigen remains unidentified. No quality values exist for individual bases; no much larger clone is one base distant.

To sequence the TCRbeta CDR3 region, genomic DNA was isolated from the sorted cells. The immunoSEQ Assay was used for sequencing of TCRbeta CDR3 regions. As stored in TCRdb, this immuneACCESS dataset retains in-frame rearrangements with V and J assigned. A fraction of the clones does not appear; measured against another copy, unresolved V genes explain less than half of the discrepancy, and the remainder lacks a known reason. Counted in this sample were 20,000 to 30,000 clones; roughly 79% of them appeared once. The biggest ten clones account for over 10% of the sample. CDR1 and CDR2 were assigned from the germline V gene as ENHRY and SYGVKD. Trimming takes 3 bases off V and 5 bases off J; junction bases not matched to a gene: 4. Reading from cysteine to phenylalanine, the CDR3 counts 15 amino acids. The DNA shown is the 45-base CDR3, in frame from base 1.

The sequence was obtained from an adult with an advanced solid tumor such as melanoma, head and neck, liver or kidney cancer. The sequenced sample was CD4+ or CD8+ T cells sorted from blood, obtained in a trial of the OX40 agonist ivuxolimab. The chain is made from TRBV10-3 and TRBJ1-6, with TRBD1 matching 7 junction bases. The sequenced DNA: TGTGCCATCAGTGACAGGGGGAAAGATAATTCACCCCTCCACTTT. Its translation is CAISDRGKDNSPLHF.